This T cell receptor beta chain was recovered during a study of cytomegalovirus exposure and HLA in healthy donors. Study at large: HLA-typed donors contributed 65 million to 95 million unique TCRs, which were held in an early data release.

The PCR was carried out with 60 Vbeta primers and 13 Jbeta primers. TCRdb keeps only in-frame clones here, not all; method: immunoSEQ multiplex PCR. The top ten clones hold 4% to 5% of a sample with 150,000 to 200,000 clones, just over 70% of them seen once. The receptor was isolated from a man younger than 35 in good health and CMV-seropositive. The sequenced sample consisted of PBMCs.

The CDR3 region has the DNA TGTGCCAGCTCCCGCACACCGTTGACTAGCGGTGAAGAGACCCAGTACTTC. Protein: CASSRTPLTSGEETQYF. The rearrangement joins TRBV18 to TRBJ2-5, with 9 bases identical to TRBD2. Trimming removed 6 bases from V and 3 bases from J; junction bases left unmatched: 14. CDR1 is KGHSH and CDR2 is LQKENI in the germline V gene. The CDR3 has 17 residues.